The present entry profiles one T cell receptor beta chain with its context. The entry originates in a study of technical replicates of blood from a few donors. Germline assignment: CDR1 SNHLY and CDR2 FYNNEI. The V and J ends lost 5 bases and 6 bases, in that order; junction bases with no gene match: 12. The CDR3 runs to 15 residues. Clones were sequenced by immunoSEQ multiplex PCR, and TCRdb holds only the in-frame ones, with some missing. Found here are about 16,000 clones, approximately 89% of them singletons; the top ten hold 11%. The specimen was PBMCs. The receptor was derived from a human donor in good health. The V call is TRBV2, the J call TRBJ1-2; TRBD1 agrees at 7 bases. The CDR3 nucleotides read TGTGCCAGCAGTAACTTTCCGGGACAGACCCATGGCTACACCTTC. Residues: CASSNFPGQTHGYTF.